A selection of T cell receptor beta chains follows, all from one sample in a study of blood T cell repertoires in COVID-19. Generated by immunoSEQ multiplex PCR, the TCRdb table keeps only in-frame clones and is missing some. The data show approximately 82,000 clones, around four fifths seen once. What was sequenced was peripheral blood. These receptors all stem from a woman in her 70s with active or convalescent COVID-19. Each CDR3 is given with its conserved first and last residue. The order of the fields is J gene, clone size, CDR3 length, D gene, V gene, CDR3 DNA, CDR3 protein. The D gene is left open where the match is weak. Clone size, where shown, is once, few, many, or a class for clones that have expanded.

TRBJ2-7 once 13 NA TRBV14 TGTGCCAGCAGCCTTACGGAGTCCTACGAGCAGTACTTC CASSLTESYEQYF
TRBJ1-2 NA 14 TRBD1 TRBV27 TGTGCCAGCAGTCTGCAGGGGGCTTCGAATGGCTACACCTTC CASSLQGASNGYTF
TRBJ1-4 NA 14 NA TRBV18 TGTGCCAGCTCACCATGGGCAGGGGCTGAAAAACTGTTTTTT CASSPWAGAEKLFF
TRBJ2-1 NA 17 TRBD2 TRBV5-6 TGTGCCAGCAGCTCTTTATCAGCGGGGGGCGGATACAATGAGCAGTTCTTC CASSSLSAGGGYNEQFF
TRBJ2-7 medium-sized 12 TRBD1 TRBV7-9 TGTGCCAGCAGTGACGTCCGGGACAGCCAGTACTTC CASSDVRDSQYF
TRBJ2-5 NA 16 TRBD1 TRBV14 TGTGCCAGCAGCCGATACACCGGGACAGGGGTAGAGACCCAGTACTTC CASSRYTGTGVETQYF
TRBJ1-1 few 13 NA TRBV12-3/TRBV12-4 TGTGCCAGCAAGTTACAGAAGAACACTGAAGCTTTCTTT CASKLQKNTEAFF
TRBJ1-5 medium-sized 14 NA TRBV6-1 TGTGCCAGCAGTGAAGGGGTGCAGGGAAGGCCCCAGCATTTT CASSEGVQGRPQHF
TRBJ2-1 NA 14 TRBD2 TRBV6-6 TGTGCCGTCCGGACTAGCGGGGGGTTGAATGAGCAGTTCTTC CAVRTSGGLNEQFF
TRBJ1-5 NA 15 NA TRBV6-5 TGTGCCAGCAGTCTAAAACCGTTTGGCAATCAGCCCCAGCATTTT CASSLKPFGNQPQHF
TRBJ2-5 NA 13 NA TRBV28 TGTGCCAGCAGTTCCCCGAGTCCAGAGACCCAGTACTTC CASSSPSPETQYF
TRBJ2-5 NA 11 NA TRBV29-1 TGCAGCATCATACTGAGTAAGACCCAGTACTTC CSIILSKTQYF
TRBJ2-7 NA 18 TRBD1 TRBV6-2/TRBV6-3 TGTGCCAGCAGTTACTCACCCCTGGGACAGGGGAAGGCCTACGAGCAGTACTTC CASSYSPLGQGKAYEQYF
TRBJ2-5 NA 14 TRBD1 TRBV10-3 TGTGCCATCAGTGGGACAGGGGGCCAAGAGACCCAGTACTTC CAISGTGGQETQYF
TRBJ1-1 NA 13 NA TRBV20-1 TGCAGTGCTAGTCCTCTTGGCGGGGCTGAAGCTTTCTTT CSASPLGGAEAFF
TRBJ1-2 NA 13 NA TRBV5-5 TGTGCCAGCAGCTACCAGGACAGCTATGGCTACACCTTC CASSYQDSYGYTF
TRBJ1-2 NA 14 NA TRBV5-1 TGCGCCAGCAGCCATCCAGGAGAGGGATATGGCTACACCTTC CASSHPGEGYGYTF